This T cell receptor beta chain stems from a study of cytomegalovirus exposure and HLA in healthy donors. Only in-frame clones appear in the TCRdb table, and some are missing; sequencing was by immunoSEQ multiplex PCR. The sample has about 120,000 clones, roughly nine tenths seen once. The CDR3 has 15 amino acids. CDR1 and CDR2 (germline): SGHAT, FQNNGV. Trimming removed 5 bases from V and 7 bases from J; junction bases left unmatched: 6. The donors were in the approximately 130-subject validation cohort, distinct from the roughly 700-subject first cohort. As to this clone: No antigen is known for it.

Study-wide results and limits: TCR sequences were mostly rare, though some public TCRs occurred in many donors. Confirmation in vitro established that a few CMV-associated chains were specific for CMV antigens.

The sequence was collected from a young woman in good health and CMV-seronegative. Source material: PBMCs. The gene calls are TRBV11-2 and TRBJ1-6; 9 nucleotides align to TRBD1. The CDR3, as DNA: TGTGCCAGCAGCGGACCCGGACAGGGGAATTCACCCCTCCACTTT. As protein: CASSGPGQGNSPLHF.